Listed below are T cell receptor beta chains from one sample, sequenced in a study of blood T cell repertoires in COVID-19. Only in-frame clones appear in the TCRdb table, and some are missing; sequencing was by immunoSEQ multiplex PCR. The sample holds 80,000 to 100,000 clones; more than 70% are singletons and the top ten take about 24%. The sample taken for sequencing was peripheral blood. Every receptor here comes from a man aged 65-85 years with acute or convalescent COVID-19. The CDR3 runs from the conserved cysteine through the conserved F or W. A D gene is named only where the DNA matches it firmly. Rows may omit the clone size; those that give it use once, few, many or a size class.

cdr3_aa: CASSEPSGRGRETQYF; cdr3_nt: TGTGCCAGCAGTGAACCTAGCGGGAGGGGTCGAGAGACCCAGTACTTC; clone_size: -; d_call: TRBD2; v_call: TRBV2; j_call: TRBJ2-5
cdr3_aa: CASSSTSSSDEQYF; cdr3_nt: TGCGCCAGCAGCTCGACTAGCAGCTCAGACGAGCAGTACTTC; clone_size: -; d_call: TRBD2; v_call: TRBV5-1; j_call: TRBJ2-7
cdr3_aa: CASSQDSRRQMF; cdr3_nt: TGTGCCAGCAGCCAAGATTCGAGGCGACAGATGTTT; clone_size: -; d_call: -; v_call: TRBV3-1/TRBV3-2; j_call: TRBJ1-1
cdr3_aa: CAWSPLAGGVGEQFF; cdr3_nt: TGTGCCTGGAGCCCCCTAGCGGGAGGTGTAGGTGAGCAGTTCTTC; clone_size: -; d_call: TRBD2; v_call: TRBV30; j_call: TRBJ2-1
cdr3_aa: CAWSGRTSDRQFF; cdr3_nt: TGTGCCTGGAGTGGTCGGACTAGCGATAGGCAGTTCTTC; clone_size: once; d_call: TRBD2; v_call: TRBV30; j_call: TRBJ2-1
cdr3_aa: CASSFGTPNTGELFF; cdr3_nt: TGTGCCAGCAGCTTCGGGACACCGAACACCGGGGAGCTGTTTTTT; clone_size: -; d_call: -; v_call: TRBV7-3; j_call: TRBJ2-2
cdr3_aa: CASSGTGQGDTEAFF; cdr3_nt: TGCGCCAGCAGCGGGACGGGACAGGGGGACACTGAAGCTTTCTTT; clone_size: -; d_call: TRBD1; v_call: TRBV5-1; j_call: TRBJ1-1
cdr3_aa: CATRAGASNQPQHF; cdr3_nt: TGTGCCACCCGTGCGGGGGCGAGCAATCAGCCCCAGCATTTT; clone_size: -; d_call: -; v_call: TRBV2; j_call: TRBJ1-5
cdr3_aa: CASSVTGTSYYEQYF; cdr3_nt: TGTGCCAGCAGCGTAACCGGGACAAGCTACTACGAGCAGTACTTC; clone_size: -; d_call: -; v_call: TRBV9; j_call: TRBJ2-7
cdr3_aa: CASSLMQGAVGNTIYF; cdr3_nt: TGTGCCAGCAGCTTAATGCAGGGTGCGGTTGGAAACACCATATATTTT; clone_size: -; d_call: -; v_call: TRBV7-2; j_call: TRBJ1-3
cdr3_aa: CASSLNPLVTQHGQPQHF; cdr3_nt: TGTGCCAGCAGTCTTAACCCTCTAGTCACCCAGCACGGTCAGCCCCAGCATTTT; clone_size: -; d_call: -; v_call: TRBV28; j_call: TRBJ1-5
cdr3_aa: CASSFNPSSGNTIYF; cdr3_nt: TGTGCCAGCAGTTTCAACCCGAGCTCTGGAAACACCATATATTTT; clone_size: few; d_call: -; v_call: TRBV27; j_call: TRBJ1-3
cdr3_aa: CASSATAAGELFF; cdr3_nt: TGTGCCAGTAGTGCGACGGCGGCCGGGGAGCTGTTTTTT; clone_size: many; d_call: -; v_call: TRBV19; j_call: TRBJ2-2
cdr3_aa: CASSPDWNNEQFF; cdr3_nt: TGTGCCAGCAGCCCCGACTGGAACAATGAGCAGTTCTTC; clone_size: -; d_call: -; v_call: TRBV3-1/TRBV3-2; j_call: TRBJ2-1
cdr3_aa: CASSLVRAGGAYNEQFF; cdr3_nt: TGTGCCAGCAGCTTAGTCAGGGCGGGAGGAGCCTACAATGAGCAGTTCTTC; clone_size: -; d_call: TRBD2; v_call: TRBV13; j_call: TRBJ2-1
cdr3_aa: CASSNKPGTGTYGYTF; cdr3_nt: TGTGCCAGCAGCAATAAGCCTGGGACAGGGACCTATGGCTACACCTTC; clone_size: few; d_call: -; v_call: TRBV21-1; j_call: TRBJ1-2
cdr3_aa: CASSLEQRDLHEQYF; cdr3_nt: TGTGCCAGCAGCTTGGAGCAGCGGGACCTCCACGAGCAGTACTTC; clone_size: -; d_call: TRBD2; v_call: TRBV5-4; j_call: TRBJ2-7
cdr3_aa: CASSVEGTGRYEQYF; cdr3_nt: TGTGCCAGCAGCGTAGAGGGGACAGGGCGCTACGAGCAGTACTTC; clone_size: -; d_call: TRBD1; v_call: TRBV9; j_call: TRBJ2-7
cdr3_aa: CATRLAGVYEQYF; cdr3_nt: TGTGCCACCAGACTAGCGGGAGTGTACGAGCAGTACTTC; clone_size: -; d_call: TRBD2; v_call: TRBV6-5; j_call: TRBJ2-7
cdr3_aa: CASSHPNDRSDNEQFF; cdr3_nt: TGCGCCAGCAGCCATCCGAACGACAGGAGTGACAATGAGCAGTTCTTC; clone_size: -; d_call: -; v_call: TRBV4-1; j_call: TRBJ2-1
cdr3_aa: CSVGTSGSTDTQYF; cdr3_nt: TGCAGCGTCGGGACTAGCGGGAGCACAGATACGCAGTATTTT; clone_size: few; d_call: TRBD2; v_call: TRBV29-1; j_call: TRBJ2-3
cdr3_aa: CASSPDGETQYF; cdr3_nt: TGTGCCAGCAGCCCCGACGGGGAGACCCAGTACTTC; clone_size: -; d_call: -; v_call: TRBV6-1; j_call: TRBJ2-5
cdr3_aa: CASSEKWTGGADTQYF; cdr3_nt: TGTGCCAGCAGTGAAAAGTGGACAGGGGGCGCAGATACGCAGTATTTT; clone_size: -; d_call: TRBD1; v_call: TRBV2; j_call: TRBJ2-3
cdr3_aa: CASRSEILAVGMDTQYF; cdr3_nt: TGTGCCAGCAGAAGCGAGATCCTAGCGGTGGGGATGGATACGCAGTATTTT; clone_size: -; d_call: TRBD2; v_call: TRBV28; j_call: TRBJ2-3
cdr3_aa: CASSRRDRLNEQYF; cdr3_nt: TGTGCCAGCAGTCGACGGGACAGACTAAACGAGCAGTACTTC; clone_size: once; d_call: TRBD1; v_call: TRBV28; j_call: TRBJ2-7
cdr3_aa: CASSPNGGSNQPQHF; cdr3_nt: TGTGCCAGCAGCCCCAACGGAGGTTCCAATCAGCCCCAGCATTTT; clone_size: -; d_call: -; v_call: TRBV3-1/TRBV3-2; j_call: TRBJ1-5
cdr3_aa: CASSSGTPNGRDTIYF; cdr3_nt: TGTGCCAGCAGCTCCGGGACACCTAACGGGAGGGACACCATATATTTT; clone_size: -; d_call: -; v_call: TRBV7-2; j_call: TRBJ1-3
cdr3_aa: CASSLAAGTSGQETQYF; cdr3_nt: TGTGCCAGCAGCTTAGCCGCCGGGACTAGCGGACAAGAGACCCAGTACTTC; clone_size: once; d_call: TRBD2; v_call: TRBV7-2; j_call: TRBJ2-5
cdr3_aa: CASSIIVASDQPQHF; cdr3_nt: TGTGCCAGTAGTATTATAGTAGCGTCGGATCAGCCCCAGCATTTT; clone_size: -; d_call: -; v_call: TRBV19; j_call: TRBJ1-5
cdr3_aa: CATSDFSSGSLYNEQFF; cdr3_nt: TGTGCCACCAGTGATTTCTCCAGCGGGAGTCTCTACAATGAGCAGTTCTTC; clone_size: -; d_call: TRBD2; v_call: TRBV24-1; j_call: TRBJ2-1
cdr3_aa: CASSKGDRAGNGYTF; cdr3_nt: TGTGCCAGCTCCAAAGGGGACAGGGCGGGGAATGGCTACACCTTC; clone_size: few; d_call: TRBD1; v_call: TRBV6-5; j_call: TRBJ1-2
cdr3_aa: CASSLEVGANTEAFF; cdr3_nt: TGCGCCAGCAGCTTGGAAGTGGGCGCGAACACTGAAGCTTTCTTT; clone_size: -; d_call: -; v_call: TRBV5-1; j_call: TRBJ1-1